This entry is about one TCR beta chain. Its antigen is not identified. In the same sample, other DNA sequences code for this CDR3. These data originate in a study of CD8+ T cells in alopecia areata. At the level of the study: Oral tofacitinib, 5 to 10 mg twice daily, was given in an open-label trial. A 6-month off-drug phase came after tofacitinib, which had lasted 6 to 18 months. Patients given treatment had severity scored by the percentage of scalp area affected. Notes on the study in general: On tofacitinib, scalp clonality and expanded CD8+ clones among top 100 fell significantly.

There are 15 residues in the CDR3. Germline values: CDR1 SNHLY, CDR2 FYNNEI. V shed 6 bases, J shed 1 base, and the junction held 2 bases outside the gene matches. Stated treatment: oral pan-JAK inhibitor, 5-10 mg twice daily. Extracted RNA was reverse transcribed into cDNA, the sequencing template. The protocol was immunoSEQ multiplex PCR, while the TCRdb copy is restricted to in-frame clones and leaves out a portion. The table lists over 200,000 clones, about 64% of them singletons. The chain uses TRBV2 and TRBJ2-3; 12 positions agree with TRBD2. The material sequenced was CD4+ T cells sorted from blood, taken at week 4, from a patient treated with tofacitinib. The sequence was obtained from a human donor with alopecia areata. CDR3: CASSRTSGGTDTQYF. The CDR3 DNA follows: TGTGCCAGCAGCAGGACTAGCGGGGGCACAGATACGCAGTATTTT.